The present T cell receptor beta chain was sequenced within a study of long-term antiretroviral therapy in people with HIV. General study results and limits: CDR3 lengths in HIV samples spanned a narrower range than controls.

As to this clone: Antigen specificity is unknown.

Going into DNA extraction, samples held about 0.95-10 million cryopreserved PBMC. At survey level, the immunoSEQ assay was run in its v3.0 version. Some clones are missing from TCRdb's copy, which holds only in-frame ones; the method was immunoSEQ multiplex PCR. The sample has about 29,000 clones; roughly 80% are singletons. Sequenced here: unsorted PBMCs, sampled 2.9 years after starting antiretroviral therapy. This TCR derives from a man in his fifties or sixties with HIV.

CDR3 nucleotide sequence: TGCGCCAGCAGCGGGACAAGAGCTTTCTTT. This gives the protein CASSGTRAFF. The chain uses TRBV4-1 and TRBJ1-1; weak D call: TRBD1 (6 bases). CDR1 is MGHRA and CDR2 is YSYEKL in the germline V gene. The CDR3 is 10 amino acids. V was clipped by 5 bases and J by 10 bases, with 8 bases between them.